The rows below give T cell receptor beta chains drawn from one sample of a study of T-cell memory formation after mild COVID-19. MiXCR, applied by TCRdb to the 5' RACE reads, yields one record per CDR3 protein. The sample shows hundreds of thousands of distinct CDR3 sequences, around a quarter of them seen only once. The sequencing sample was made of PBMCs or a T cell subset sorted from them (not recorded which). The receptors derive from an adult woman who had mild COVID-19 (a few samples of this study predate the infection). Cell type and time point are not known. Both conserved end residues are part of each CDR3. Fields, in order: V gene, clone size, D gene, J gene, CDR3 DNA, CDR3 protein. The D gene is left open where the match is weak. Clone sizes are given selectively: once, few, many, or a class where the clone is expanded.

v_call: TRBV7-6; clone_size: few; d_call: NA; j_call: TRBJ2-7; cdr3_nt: TGTGCCAGCAGCTTAGACAGTTACTACGAGCAGTACTTC; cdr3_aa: CASSLDSYYEQYF
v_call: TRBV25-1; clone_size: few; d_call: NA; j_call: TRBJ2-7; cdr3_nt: TGTGCCAGCAGTGATTCGTTCGGCGGGACCCGAACCTACGAGCAGTACTTC; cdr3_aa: CASSDSFGGTRTYEQYF
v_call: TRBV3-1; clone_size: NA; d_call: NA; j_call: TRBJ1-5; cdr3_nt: TGTGCCAGCAGCCACAGTCACAATCAGCCCCAGCATTTT; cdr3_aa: CASSHSHNQPQHF
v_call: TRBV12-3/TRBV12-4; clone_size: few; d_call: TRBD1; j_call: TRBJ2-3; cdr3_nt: TGTGCCAGCAGTTACAGGGACAGTGGAACAAATACGCAGTATTTT; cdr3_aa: CASSYRDSGTNTQYF
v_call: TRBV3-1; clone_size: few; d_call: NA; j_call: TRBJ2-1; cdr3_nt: TGTGCCAGCAGCCAAACAGGAGTAGAAGAGCATTTCTTC; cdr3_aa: CASSQTGVEEHFF
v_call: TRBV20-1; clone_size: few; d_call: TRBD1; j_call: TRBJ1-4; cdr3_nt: TGCAGTGCTACAAGACAGGGATCCTCGTCTGCTGATGAAAAACTGTTTTTT; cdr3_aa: CSATRQGSSSADEKLFF
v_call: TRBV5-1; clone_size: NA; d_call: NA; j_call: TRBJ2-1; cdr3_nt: TGCGCCAGCAGCTGGCTTCCCTACAATGAGCAGTTCTTC; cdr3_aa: CASSWLPYNEQFF
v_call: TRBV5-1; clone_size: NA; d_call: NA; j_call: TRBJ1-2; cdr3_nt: TGCGCCAGCAGGTCCTCAACAGGGTATTTGGGCGGCTACACCTTC; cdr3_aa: CASRSSTGYLGGYTF
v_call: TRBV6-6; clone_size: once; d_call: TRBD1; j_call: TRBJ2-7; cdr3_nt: TGTGCCAGCAGTTACTCGGTCGAAGGACAGGGGAGTTCCTACGAGCAGTACTTC; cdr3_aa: CASSYSVEGQGSSYEQYF
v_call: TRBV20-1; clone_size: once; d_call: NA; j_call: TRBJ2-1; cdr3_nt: TGCAGTGCTAGAGATCAGACTATTGTTGAGCAGTTCTTC; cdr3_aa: CSARDQTIVEQFF
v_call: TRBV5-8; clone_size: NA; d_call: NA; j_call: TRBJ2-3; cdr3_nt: TGTGCCAGCATCTTATCCCTGGGGGTTGGGGGCCGCACAGATACGCAGTATTTT; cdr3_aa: CASILSLGVGGRTDTQYF
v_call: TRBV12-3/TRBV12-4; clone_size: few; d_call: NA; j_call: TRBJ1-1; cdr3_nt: TGTGCCAGCAGTTATCCCTCCCGACAGATCGAAGCTTTCTTT; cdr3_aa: CASSYPSRQIEAFF
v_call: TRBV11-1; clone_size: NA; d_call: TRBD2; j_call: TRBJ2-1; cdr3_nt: TGTGCCAGCAGCGTAGGACTAGCGGGGGGCCTTGCCTACAATGAGCAGTTCTTC; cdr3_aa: CASSVGLAGGLAYNEQFF
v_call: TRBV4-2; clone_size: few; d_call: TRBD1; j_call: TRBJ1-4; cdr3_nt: TGTGCCAGCAGCCAGGGACAGGGGATGGAAAAACTGTTTTTT; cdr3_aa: CASSQGQGMEKLFF
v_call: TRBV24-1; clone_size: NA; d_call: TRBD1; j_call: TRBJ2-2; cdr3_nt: TGTGCCACCAGTGATCACCGGACAGGCACGAACACCGGGGAGCTGTTTTTT; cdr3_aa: CATSDHRTGTNTGELFF
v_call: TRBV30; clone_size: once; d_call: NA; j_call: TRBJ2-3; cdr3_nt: TGTGCCTGGAGTCGGGCCCGCCGAGTAGATACGCAGTATTTT; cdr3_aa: CAWSRARRVDTQYF
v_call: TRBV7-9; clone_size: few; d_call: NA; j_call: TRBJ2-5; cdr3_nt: TGTGCCAGCAGCTTCGAGGACAGTTTAGAGACCCAGTACTTC; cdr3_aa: CASSFEDSLETQYF
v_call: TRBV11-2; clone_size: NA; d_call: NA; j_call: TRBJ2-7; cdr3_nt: TGTGCCAGCAGCCCCACCGGCCCCGCAGGGGTCGGGGAGCAGTACTTC; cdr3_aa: CASSPTGPAGVGEQYF
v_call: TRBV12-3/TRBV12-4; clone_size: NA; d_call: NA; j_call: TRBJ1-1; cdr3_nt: TGTGCCAGCAGTGGCCAGGGGAACACTGAAGCTTTCTTT; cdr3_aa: CASSGQGNTEAFF
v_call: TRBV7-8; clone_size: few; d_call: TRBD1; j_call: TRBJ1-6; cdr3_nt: TGTGCCAGCAGCCAGACAGGGCCCTCGTCACCCCTCCACTTT; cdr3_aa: CASSQTGPSSPLHF
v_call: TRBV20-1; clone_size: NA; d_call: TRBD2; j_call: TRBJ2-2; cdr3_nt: TGCAGTGCTAGAGTTCCGGGGAGCGGGAGATATACCGGGGAGCTGTTTTTT; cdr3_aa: CSARVPGSGRYTGELFF
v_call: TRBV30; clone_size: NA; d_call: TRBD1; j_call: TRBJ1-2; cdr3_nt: TGTGCCTGGAGTGTCCGGGACAGGAGCGGCTACACCTTC; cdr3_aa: CAWSVRDRSGYTF
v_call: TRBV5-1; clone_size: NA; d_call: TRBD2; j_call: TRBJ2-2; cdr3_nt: TGCGCCAGCCAAGCGGGGGGCCCGGCGAACACCGGGGAGCTGTTTTTT; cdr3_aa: CASQAGGPANTGELFF
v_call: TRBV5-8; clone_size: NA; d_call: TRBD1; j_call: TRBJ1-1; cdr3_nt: TGTGCCGACAGGGGTGCTGCTCCTTTCTTT; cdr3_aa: CADRGAAPFF
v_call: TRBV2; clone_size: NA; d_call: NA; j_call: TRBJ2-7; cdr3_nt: TGTGCCAGCAGTGAAAAGGCAGGTAACTACGAGCAGTACTTC; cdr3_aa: CASSEKAGNYEQYF
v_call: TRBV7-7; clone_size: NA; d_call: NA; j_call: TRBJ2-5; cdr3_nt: TGTGCTAGCAGCTCGTCTTCGGAGACCCAGTACTTC; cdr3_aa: CASSSSSETQYF
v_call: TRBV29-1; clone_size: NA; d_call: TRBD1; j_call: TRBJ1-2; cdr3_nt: TGCAGCGTCCTCGGACAGGGGCGAAATGGCTACACCTTC; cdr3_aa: CSVLGQGRNGYTF
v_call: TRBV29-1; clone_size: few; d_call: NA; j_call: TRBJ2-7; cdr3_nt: TGCAGCGTGGGGATAGGGGACTCCTACGAGCAGTACTTC; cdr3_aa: CSVGIGDSYEQYF
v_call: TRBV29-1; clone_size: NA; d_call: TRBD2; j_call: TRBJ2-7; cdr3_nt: TGCAGCGTCTCCGGGACTAGCGGGAGTAGTTCCTACGAGCAGTACTTC; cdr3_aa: CSVSGTSGSSSYEQYF
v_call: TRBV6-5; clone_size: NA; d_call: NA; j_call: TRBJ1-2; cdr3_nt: TGTGCCAGCAGTTACTCAGAGGGGGGTCGGGGAAGGTATGGCTACACCTTC; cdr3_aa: CASSYSEGGRGRYGYTF
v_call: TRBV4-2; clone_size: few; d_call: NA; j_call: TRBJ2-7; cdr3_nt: TGTGCCAGCAGCCAAGAGCGTCTGTACTTC; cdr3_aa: CASSQERLYF
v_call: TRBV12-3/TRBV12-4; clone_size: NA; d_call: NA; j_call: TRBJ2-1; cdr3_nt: TGTGCTGACGCAGAGGCACCCTGGAATGAGCAGTTCTTC; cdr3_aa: CADAEAPWNEQFF
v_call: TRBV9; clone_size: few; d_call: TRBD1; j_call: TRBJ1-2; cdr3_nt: TGTGCCAGCAGCTTCGGGACAGGGGGTGGCTACACCTTC; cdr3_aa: CASSFGTGGGYTF
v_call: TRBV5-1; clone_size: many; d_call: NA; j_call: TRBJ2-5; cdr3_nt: TGCGCCAGCAGCTTGAGTGCGGCTAGCGCCCTAGAGACCCAGTACTTC; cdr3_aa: CASSLSAASALETQYF
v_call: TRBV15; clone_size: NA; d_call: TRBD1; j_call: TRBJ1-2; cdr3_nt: TGTGCCACCAGCAGAAGCACAGGGGGTAATGGCTACACCTTC; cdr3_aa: CATSRSTGGNGYTF
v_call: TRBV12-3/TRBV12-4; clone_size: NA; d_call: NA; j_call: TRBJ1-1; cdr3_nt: TGTGCCAGCCTTCGTCTTGAGGTGAACACTGAAGCTTTCTTT; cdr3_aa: CASLRLEVNTEAFF
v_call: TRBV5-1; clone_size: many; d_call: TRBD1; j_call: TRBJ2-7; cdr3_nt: TGCGCCAGCAGCCACGGGACAGGGACCTACGAGCAGTACTTC; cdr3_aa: CASSHGTGTYEQYF
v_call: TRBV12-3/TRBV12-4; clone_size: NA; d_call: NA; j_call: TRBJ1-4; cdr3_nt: TGTGCCAGCAGTCTAGGGGACCGAGGAAATGAAAAACTGTTTTTT; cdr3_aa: CASSLGDRGNEKLFF
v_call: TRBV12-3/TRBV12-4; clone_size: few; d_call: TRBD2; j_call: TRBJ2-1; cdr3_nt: TGTGCCAGCAGGTCGGGGGGATACAATGAGCAGTTCTTC; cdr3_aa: CASRSGGYNEQFF
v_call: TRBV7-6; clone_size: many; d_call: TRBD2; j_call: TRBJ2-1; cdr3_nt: TGCGCCAGCAGCCCGTCGGGAGGGTCCTACAATGAGCAGTTCTTC; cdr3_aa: CASSPSGGSYNEQFF
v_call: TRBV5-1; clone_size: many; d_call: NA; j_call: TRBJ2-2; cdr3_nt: TGTGCCAGCAGCTTAGCGGAGGGAACCGGGGAGCTGTTTTTT; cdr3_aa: CASSLAEGTGELFF
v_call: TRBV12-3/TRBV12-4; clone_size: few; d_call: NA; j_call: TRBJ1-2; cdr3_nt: TGTGCCAGCAGTTTACAGGCCCGCGGCTACACCTTC; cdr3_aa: CASSLQARGYTF
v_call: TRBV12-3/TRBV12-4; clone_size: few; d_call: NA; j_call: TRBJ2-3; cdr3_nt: TGTGCCAGCAGTTTCACCCCCTCACAGTATTTT; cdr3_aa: CASSFTPSQYF
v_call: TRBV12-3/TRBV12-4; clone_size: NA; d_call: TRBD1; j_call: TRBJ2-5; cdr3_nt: TGTGCCAGCAGTTTAGCGCCGGGACAGGGGGATCGTGGAGAGACCCAGTACTTC; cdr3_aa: CASSLAPGQGDRGETQYF
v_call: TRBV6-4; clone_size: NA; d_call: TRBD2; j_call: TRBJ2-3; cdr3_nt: TGTGCCAGCAGTCCCTCGGGGGGAGGTACGCAGTATTTT; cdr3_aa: CASSPSGGGTQYF
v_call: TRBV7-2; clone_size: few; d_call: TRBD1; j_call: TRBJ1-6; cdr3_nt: TGTGCCAGCAGCCCCGCGCCGTCAGGGGGAAATTCACCCCTCCACTTT; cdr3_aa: CASSPAPSGGNSPLHF
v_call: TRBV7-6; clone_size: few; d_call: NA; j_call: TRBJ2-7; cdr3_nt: TGTGCCAGCAGCTTATCGTCGAGCGGTGGGTCCTTCTACGAGCAGTACTTC; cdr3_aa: CASSLSSSGGSFYEQYF
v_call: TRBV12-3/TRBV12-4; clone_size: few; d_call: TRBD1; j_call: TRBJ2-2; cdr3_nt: TGTGCCAGCACCTCTAGGACGGGGACAGGACAGAACACCGGGGAGCTGTTTTTT; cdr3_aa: CASTSRTGTGQNTGELFF
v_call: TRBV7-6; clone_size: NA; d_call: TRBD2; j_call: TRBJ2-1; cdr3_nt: TGTGCCAGCAGCCTAACTAGCGGGGATGACAATGAGCAGTTCTTC; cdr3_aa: CASSLTSGDDNEQFF
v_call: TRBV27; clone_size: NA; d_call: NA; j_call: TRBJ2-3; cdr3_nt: TGTCCCAGCAGTTTAGTAGGGCGGGGGCCGCCCACAGATACGCAGTATTTT; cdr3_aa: CPSSLVGRGPPTDTQYF
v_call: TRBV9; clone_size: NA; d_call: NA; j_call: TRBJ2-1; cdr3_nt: TGTGCCAGCAGCGGGGATAAGGGGCAGTTCTTC; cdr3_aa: CASSGDKGQFF